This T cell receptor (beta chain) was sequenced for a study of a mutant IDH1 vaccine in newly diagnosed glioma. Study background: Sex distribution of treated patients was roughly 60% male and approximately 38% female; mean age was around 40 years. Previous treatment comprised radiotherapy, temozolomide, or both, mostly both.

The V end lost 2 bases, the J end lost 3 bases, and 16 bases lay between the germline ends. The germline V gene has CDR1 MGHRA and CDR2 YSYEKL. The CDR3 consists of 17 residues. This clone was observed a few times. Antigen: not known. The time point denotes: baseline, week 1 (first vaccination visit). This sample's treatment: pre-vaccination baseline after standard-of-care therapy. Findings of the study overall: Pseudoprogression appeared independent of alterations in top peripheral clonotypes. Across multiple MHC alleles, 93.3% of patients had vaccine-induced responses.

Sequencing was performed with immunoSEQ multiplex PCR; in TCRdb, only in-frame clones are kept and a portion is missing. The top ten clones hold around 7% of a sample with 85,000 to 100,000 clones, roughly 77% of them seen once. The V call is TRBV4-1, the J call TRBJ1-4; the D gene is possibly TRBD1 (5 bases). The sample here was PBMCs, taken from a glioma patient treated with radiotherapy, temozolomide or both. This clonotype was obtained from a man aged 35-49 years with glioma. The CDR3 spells CASSQQPGENPNEKLFF. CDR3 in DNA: TGCGCCAGCAGCCAACAACCGGGGGAAAATCCTAATGAAAAACTGTTTTTT.